The 4 T cell receptor beta chains given below trace back to one sample, sequenced in a study of neoadjuvant nivolumab and ipilimumab in lung cancer. Data came from immunoSEQ multiplex PCR; TCRdb stores just in-frame clones and leaves some out. The table records 24,000 or so clones, approximately 80% of them present only once. Sequencing used peripheral blood, obtained before neoadjuvant nivolumab, alone or with ipilimumab. Receptor source: an adult with non-small cell lung cancer.

This clone was detected a few times. The genes are TRBV2 and TRBJ2-1; perhaps TRBD2 as D (6 bases). V shed 7 bases and J shed 5 bases, with 21 bases lying between them. CDR1 is SNHLY, CDR2 FYNNEI, per germline. CDR3 length: 16 residues. CDR3 coding DNA: TGTGCCAGCAAGAAAGGTTTGGGTGGAGGGGACAATGAGCAGTTCTTC. Amino acid sequence: CASKKGLGGGDNEQFF. Variable domain in full (rest from reference TRBV2 and TRBJ2-1): EPEVTQTPSHQVTQMGQEVILRCVPISNHLYFYWYRQILGQKVEFLVSFYNNEISEKSEIFDDQFSVERPDGSNFTLKIRSTKLEDSAMYFCASKKGLGGGDNEQFFGPGTRLTVL.

The chain combines TRBV5-1 with TRBJ1-1, with 12 bases that match TRBD1. Trimming at V came to 4 bases and at J to 2 bases, leaving 6 bases not matched to a gene. The germline V gene encodes CDR1 SGHRS and CDR2 YFSETQ. The CDR3 has 16 residues. The CDR3 coding sequence is TGCGCCAGCAGCGGGGGACAGGGGGCAGTTAACACTGAAGCTTTCTTT. The encoded protein is CASSGGQGAVNTEAFF.

This sequence joins TRBV5-1 and TRBJ1-2, with 8 bases lining up with TRBD1. Germline V gene sequence: CDR1 SGHRS, CDR2 YFSETQ. Germline trimming cut 0 bases from V and 8 bases from J; bases unmatched to any gene: 6. This CDR3 region has 14 residues. The CDR3 spells CASSLGQGARGYTF. DNA of the CDR3: TGCGCCAGCAGCTTGGGGCAGGGGGCGCGAGGCTACACCTTC.

This clone was counted once. This chain connects TRBV18 to TRBJ2-7; 7 positions match TRBD1. Trimming took 1 base from V and 2 from J; bases not matched to a gene: 2. Germline V lookup: CDR1 KGHSH, CDR2 LQKENI. This CDR3 is 14 amino acids long. CDR3 bases: TGTGCCAGCTCACCACGGACAGGCACCTACGAGCAGTACTTC. Translated, it gives CASSPRTGTYEQYF.